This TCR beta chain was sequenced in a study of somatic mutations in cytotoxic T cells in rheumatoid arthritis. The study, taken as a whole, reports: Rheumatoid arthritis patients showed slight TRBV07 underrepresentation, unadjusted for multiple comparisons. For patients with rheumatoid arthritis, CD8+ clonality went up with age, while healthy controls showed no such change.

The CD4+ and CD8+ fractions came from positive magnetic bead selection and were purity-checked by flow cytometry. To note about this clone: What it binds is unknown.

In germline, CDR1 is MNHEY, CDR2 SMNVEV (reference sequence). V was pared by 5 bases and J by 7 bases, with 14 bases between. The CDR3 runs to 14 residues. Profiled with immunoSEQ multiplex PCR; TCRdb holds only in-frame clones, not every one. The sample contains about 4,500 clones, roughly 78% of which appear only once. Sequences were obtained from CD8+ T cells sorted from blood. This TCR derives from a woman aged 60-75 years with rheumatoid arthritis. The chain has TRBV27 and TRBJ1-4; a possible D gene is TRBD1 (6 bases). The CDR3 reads CASSLGKGGEKLFF. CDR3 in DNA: TGTGCCAGCAGTCTGGGCAAAGGGGGTGAAAAACTGTTTTTT.